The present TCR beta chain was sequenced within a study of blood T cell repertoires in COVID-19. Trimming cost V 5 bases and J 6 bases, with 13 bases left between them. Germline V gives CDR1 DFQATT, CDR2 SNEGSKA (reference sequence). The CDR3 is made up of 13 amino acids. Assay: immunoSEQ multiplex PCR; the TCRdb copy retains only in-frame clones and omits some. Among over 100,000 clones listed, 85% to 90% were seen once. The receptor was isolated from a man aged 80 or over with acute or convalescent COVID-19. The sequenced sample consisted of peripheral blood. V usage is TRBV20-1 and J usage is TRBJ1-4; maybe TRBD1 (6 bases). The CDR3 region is CSAGGRGDEKLFF. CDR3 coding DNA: TGCAGTGCTGGTGGCAGGGGTGATGAAAAACTGTTTTTT.